This T cell receptor beta chain emerged from a study of shared clonotypes between healthy human individuals (dated by TCRdb to the early 2020s). About the full investigation: A couple of women and a few men aged 18 to 49 years were included in the cohort. For each donor, CD4 naive and CD4 memory were each given three plates, CD8 naive was given two plates, and CD8 memory was given one plate. Blood TCR repertoires of several healthy adults were deeply sequenced to estimate repertoire size and the extent of clonotype sharing between individuals. Different laboratories and diverse techniques were used to prepare libraries and sequence TCR repertoires, to increase sequencing depth and limit assay-specific biases. Each donor's leukapheresis produced roughly between about 0.8 and 10 billion PBMCs. What the work shows at the level of the full study, not this receptor alone: Naive subsets generally had larger estimated clonotype richness than memory subsets. Based on pairwise subsampling, the degree of clonotype sharing among donors was expected to be affected by sequencing depth. Higher generation probabilities were observed for clonotypes shared by all four sorted-subset donors than for non-shared clonotypes. When a handful of donors were compared, the shared fraction of clonotypes was about 5.5% for naive CD4, around 4% for naive CD8, more than 2% for memory CD4, and 0.3% to 0.5% for memory CD8. The small number of donors limited the genetic and exposure-history diversity represented. Sampling was limited to blood, and TCR repertoires in tissue likely differ from TCR repertoires in blood. Even with the large sequencing depth, rarefaction of the sorted-subset datasets indicated that sequencing was incomplete.

The donors were healthy, HIV-negative adults who had no recently reported acute infections or vaccinations. Every donor was a Caucasian adult living in Nashville, Tennessee, USA. CD4+ T cells were enriched by magnetic negative selection; naive cells were then positively selected on CD45RA, and the negative fraction formed the memory subset. Blood was obtained by leukapheresis, after which PBMCs were separated by Ficoll-Histopaque density gradient centrifugation and cryopreserved in liquid nitrogen vapor phase. Analytical flow cytometry was used to check the purity and quantity of every magnetically sorted T cell population. Genomic DNA was isolated from each sorted fraction and quantified by UV absorbance on a Nanodrop 2000c. CDR1 SEHNR and CDR2 FQNEAQ were looked up in the germline V gene (reference sequence). Including the terminal cysteine and phenylalanine, the CDR3 comprises 14 residues. The read is trimmed to its CDR3 DNA, 42 bases read in frame from base 1. V loses 1 base of germline sequence and J loses 4 bases, and the interval between the two ends is 10 bases.

TCR CDR3 regions were amplified from genomic DNA by multiplex PCR using the deep immunoSEQ assay. For each cell subset, the extracted genomic DNA was distributed evenly across all wells of several immunoSEQ 96-well plates, and each plate served as one replicate. For sorted subsets, roughly 200 ng genomic DNA, equal to 25,000 to 35,000 T cell genomes, was loaded into each replicate PCR. Purified libraries were quantified with a Qubit 3.0 fluorometer, sized on a Bioanalyzer 2100, and re-quantified with the KAPA Library Quantification kit. A separate single-read 150-cycle Illumina NextSeq 550 flow cell was used to sequence each immunoSEQ 96-well plate. Turning to the authors' computational methods: Because the immunoSEQ output held only junctional sequences and lacked quality scores, the filtering could not match the filtering applied to full-length reads. To assign V/J genes and CDR3, sequences were annotated against IMGT germline references using PyIR, a Python wrapper for IgBLAST v1.9. Reads were removed for weak V/J assignments (E-value above 1e-6), missing CDR3, stop codons, out-of-frame junctions, or ambiguous translated residues. A V3J clonotype was defined by an identical inferred V gene, J gene, and CDR3 amino acid sequence. The percentage overlap between two repertoires was calculated by dividing the number of shared unique clonotypes by the size of the smaller repertoire. RTK rarefaction, the Chao1 estimator, and Recon v2.1 estimates of unobserved clonotypes were used to assess repertoire richness. OLGA was used to compute generation probabilities for all TCRbeta clonotypes that the gDNA method yielded from a handful of donors. TCRdb took this table from immuneACCESS and kept in-frame rearrangements with V and J called. Such tables lack part of the clones; where checked against another copy, unresolved V genes explain under half of the gap, and the rest is unexplained. That table supplies the V and J calls and clone size; D and trimming were determined from the DNA. This sample gives roughly 2.6 million clones in total; approximately 92% of them show up just once. The top ten clonotypes cover about 0.13% of the sample.

About this clone: What antigen it recognizes has not been identified. Per-nucleotide qualities are absent, and no much larger clonotype sits a single base away.

The chain employs TRBV7-9 and TRBJ1-2; the D gene remains uncertain. The receptor's source is a man between 18 and 29 years old in good health. Specimen: naive CD4+ T cells sorted from blood. The sample's cell subset or site label is to be understood as: CD45RA+ positively selected. Here the CDR3 is given as CASSLGLGGYGYTF. The nucleotide sequence reads TGTGCCAGCAGCTTAGGTCTGGGAGGCTATGGCTACACCTTC.